One sample yielded the 13 T cell receptor beta chains listed below, sequenced in a study of CD8+CD57+ T cells in acquired aplastic anemia. Investigators profiled TCR beta VDJ and CDR3 from genomic DNA template. TCRdb reprocessed the reads with MiXCR, giving one entry per CDR3 protein. Here the sample spans about 190,000 distinct CDR3 sequences, approximately 50% being singletons. Sequences were obtained from sorted CD4+, CD8+, or CD8+CD57+ T cells (not recorded which) from PBMCs. The receptor set was obtained from a human donor in good health, serving as a control.

The V call is TRBV20-1, the J call TRBJ2-3; TRBD2 might be the D (5 bases). With 6 bases removed from V and 0 bases from J, the gap between germline ends came to 16 bases. Germline lookup yields CDR1 DFQATT and CDR2 SNEGSKA (reference sequence). CDR3 length: 15 residues. In DNA, the CDR3 is TGCAGTGCAAGAACGGCGGGCCCGAGCACAGATACGCAGTATTTT. Translation gives CSARTAGPSTDTQYF.

This chain connects TRBV7-2 to TRBJ1-2; 8 bases line up with TRBD1. Trimming at V came to 5 bases and at J to 6 bases, leaving 5 bases not matched to a gene. The V gene's germline CDR1 is SGHTA and CDR2 FQGNSA. The CDR3 totals 13 residues. Here the CDR3 reads CASSPDRVDGYTF. DNA of the CDR3: TGTGCCAGCAGCCCGGACAGGGTCGATGGCTACACCTTC.

The chain is built from TRBV7-2 and TRBJ2-7; 9 bases fit TRBD1. The CDR3 length is 18 residues. V lost 5 bases, J lost 3 bases, and 17 bases stayed unmatched. Germline V gene data show CDR1 as SGHTA and CDR2 as FQGNSA. CDR3 coding DNA: TGTGCCAGCAGCGCTCGGGACAGGGCTCTCCTTGGTATCTACGAGCAGTACTTC. Translation gives CASSARDRALLGIYEQYF.

CDR3 region: CSARDLLAGTDTQYF. The CDR3 DNA reads as TGCAGTGCTAGAGATCTCCTAGCGGGCACAGATACGCAGTATTTT. This chain links TRBV20-1 with TRBJ2-3; 7 bases match TRBD2. V lost 0 bases and J lost 1; bases outside the gene matches: 4. Looked up from germline, CDR1 is DFQATT and CDR2 is SNEGSKA (reference sequence). The CDR3 contains 15 residues.

This clonotype was recorded many times. J is TRBJ1-2 and V is TRBV6-1, with D possibly TRBD1 on 5 matching bases. This CDR3 contains 17 residues. CDR1 is MNHNS and CDR2 is SASEGT in the germline V gene. The germline V and J ends were trimmed by 6 bases and 1 base, with 21 bases remaining between them. The CDR3 DNA reads TGTGCCAGCAGGCACGGGGGGGGGGACGTTGGTAACTATGGCTACACCTTC. It translates to CASRHGGGDVGNYGYTF.

This clonotype was detected many times. This rearrangement joins TRBV5-1 to TRBJ2-7, with D tentatively TRBD1 or TRBD2 (6 bases each). Germline V gives CDR1 SGHRS, CDR2 YFSETQ. The CDR3 length is 11 residues. The V gene lost 4 bases and the J gene lost 9 bases, with 11 bases spanning the gap. CDR3 sequence reads: CASSEGGLQYF. DNA for the CDR3: TGCGCCAGCAGCGAGGGGGGTTTGCAGTACTTC.

The chain recombines TRBV20-1 with TRBJ1-2; 7 bases map to TRBD1. V lost 0 bases and J lost 8; bases outside the gene matches: 12. The CDR3 loop spans 15 amino acids. Germline assignment: CDR1 DFQATT and CDR2 SNEGSKA (reference sequence). The CDR3 region has the DNA TGCAGTGCTAGAGATGCAATACAGGGGAGCCGCGGCTACACCTTC. Protein: CSARDAIQGSRGYTF.

The chain uses TRBV6-6 and TRBJ1-5; D is unclear. The germline V gene has CDR1 MNHNY and CDR2 SVGAGI (reference sequence). The CDR3 totals 15 residues. The ends were cut back, 0 bases at V and 2 bases at J, with 8 bases in the middle. In DNA form, the CDR3 reads TGTGCCAGCAGTTACTCTTCAGAAGGCAATCAGCCCCAGCATTTT. Encoded protein: CASSYSSEGNQPQHF.

This chain links TRBV2 with TRBJ2-3, with D unresolved. The V and J ends lost 5 bases and 4 bases respectively, with 7 bases between them. In germline, CDR1 is SNHLY, CDR2 FYNNEI. This CDR3 has 12 amino acids. The CDR3 DNA follows: TGTGCCAGCAGTTCAGACCCAGATACGCAGTATTTT. It encodes CASSSDPDTQYF. Full variable domain (missing parts from reference TRBV2 and TRBJ2-3): EPEVTQTPSHQVTQMGQEVILRCVPISNHLYFYWYRQILGQKVEFLVSFYNNEISEKSEIFDDQFSVERPDGSNFTLKIRSTKLEDSAMYFCASSSDPDTQYFGPGTRLTVL.

The chain is built from TRBV6-1 and TRBJ2-7; D unclear. The CDR3 covers 15 residues. Germline V gene data show CDR1 as MNHNS and CDR2 as SASEGT. The V end was cut by 1 base, the J end by 3 bases, with 13 bases between. The CDR3: CASSEGSATVYEQYF. In nucleotides, the CDR3 is TGTGCCAGCAGTGAAGGCTCGGCCACGGTCTACGAGCAGTACTTC.

This clonotype was recorded many times. This rearrangement joins TRBV24-1 to TRBJ2-3; TRBD2 agrees at 7 bases. Germline V CDR1 and CDR2: KGHDR, SFDVKD. J gave up 2 bases and V 6 bases, and 4 bases lay outside the gene matches. The CDR3 extends over 14 amino acids. The CDR3 bases are TGTGCCACCAGTACGCGGGGGACCACAGATACGCAGTATTTT. Translating gives CATSTRGTTDTQYF.

Many counts were recorded for this clonotype. This chain connects TRBV5-8 to TRBJ2-1; D gene unclear. V lost 0 bases, J lost 0 bases, and 7 bases lay in between. The CDR3 runs to 15 residues. The germline V gene encodes CDR1 SGHTS and CDR2 YDEGEE. CDR3 loop: CASSLDKSSYNEQFF. The CDR3 DNA reads as TGTGCCAGCAGCTTGGACAAGAGCTCCTACAATGAGCAGTTCTTC.

The rearrangement links TRBV10-2 to TRBJ2-6, with D tentatively TRBD2 (5 bases). The CDR3 length is 16 residues. Germline V gives CDR1 WSHSY, CDR2 SAAADI. Trimming took 5 bases from V and 2 from J, leaving 13 bases between them. CDR3 in amino acids: CASSLTQEAGANVLTF. In nucleotides, the CDR3 is TGCGCCAGCAGTCTGACCCAGGAGGCTGGGGCCAACGTCCTGACTTTC.